What follows describes a single T cell receptor (beta chain). The antigen is not known. This sample is part of a study of vaccination effects on CD4 cells after COVID-19. The overall study: Participants got two doses of BNT162b2 or mRNA-1273 vaccine.

TCRdb's table, derived via immunoSEQ multiplex PCR, lists solely in-frame clones and lacks some. The repertoire holds some 68,000 clones, with 80% as singletons. CDR1 and CDR2 from the germline V gene are LNHNV and YYDKDF (reference sequence). The CDR3 totals 16 residues. V was clipped by 4 bases and J by 2 bases, with 16 bases between them. Viral peptide pools were used in the ViraFEST assay to expand antigen-specific CD4+ T cells, and sequencing came afterward. CD4+ T cells were isolated after 10 days of culture. Previously uninfected by SARS-CoV-2, the vaccine recipients also showed negative nucleocapsid antibodies. Cultures used 2.1 million or so PBMC per well, 9 to 10 IU/ml IL-2 and 10 ug/ml peptides.

This sample comprised CD4+ T cells from PBMCs cultured with SARS-CoV-2 spike peptides, obtained before COVID-19 vaccination. The receptor comes from a human donor who received a COVID-19 vaccine. The V gene is TRBV15, the J gene TRBJ2-3; possible D gene TRBD1, 5 bases. The CDR3 DNA sequence: TGTGCCACCAGCACTAAACGTAACAGGTTCACAGATACGCAGTATTTT. It yields the protein CATSTKRNRFTDTQYF.